Each of the 3 T cell receptor beta chains below was sequenced from the same sample in a study of cytomegalovirus exposure and HLA in healthy donors. Primers: 60 Vbeta forward and 13 Jbeta reverse. Some clones are missing from TCRdb's copy, which holds only in-frame ones; the method was immunoSEQ multiplex PCR. The specimen's table records approximately 75,000 clones. Sequenced material: PBMCs. These receptors all come from a man in his forties in good health and CMV-seronegative.

The rearrangement uses TRBV27 and TRBJ1-4, with a tentative D call TRBD1 (6 bases). Germline lookup yields CDR1 MNHEY and CDR2 SMNVEV (reference sequence). With 6 bases removed from V and 3 bases from J, the gap between germline ends came to 14 bases. CDR3 length equals 15 residues. The CDR3 region is CASSKNRESNEKLFF. DNA of the CDR3: TGTGCCAGCAGCAAGAACAGGGAGTCTAATGAAAAACTGTTTTTT.

The rearrangement links TRBV5-1 to TRBJ2-7; 11 bases agree with TRBD1. With 2 bases clipped from V and 6 bases from J, the junction kept 10 bases outside the gene matches. Per the germline V gene, CDR1 is SGHRS and CDR2 is YFSETQ. The CDR3 sequence is 16 residues long. CDR3 amino acids: CASSLAVGQGESEQYF. CDR3 nucleotide sequence: TGCGCCAGCAGCTTAGCCGTGGGACAGGGGGAAAGCGAGCAGTACTTC.

The gene calls are TRBV4-3 and TRBJ2-3; TRBD2 matches at 9 bases. Per the germline V gene, CDR1 is LGHNA and CDR2 is YSLEER. This CDR3 region has 17 residues. Losses at the gene ends were 4 bases for V and 6 bases for J; bases not matched to a gene: 14. The CDR3, as DNA: TGCGCCAGCAGCCGGAGGGGCCCGCGGGAGGGTGCTGATACGCAGTATTTT. It is translated as CASSRRGPREGADTQYF.